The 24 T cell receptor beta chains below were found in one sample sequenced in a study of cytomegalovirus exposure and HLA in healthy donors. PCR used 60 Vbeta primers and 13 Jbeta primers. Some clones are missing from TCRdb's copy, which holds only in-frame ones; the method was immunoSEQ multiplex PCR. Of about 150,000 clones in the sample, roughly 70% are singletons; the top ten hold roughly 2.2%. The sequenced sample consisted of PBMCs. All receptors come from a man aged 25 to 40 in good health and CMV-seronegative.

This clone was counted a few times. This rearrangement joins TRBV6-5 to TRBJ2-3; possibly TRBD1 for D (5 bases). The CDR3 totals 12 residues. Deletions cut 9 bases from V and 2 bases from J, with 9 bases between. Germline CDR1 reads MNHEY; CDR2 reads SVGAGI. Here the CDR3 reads CASQGTTDTQYF. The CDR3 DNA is TGTGCCAGTCAGGGAACCACAGATACGCAGTATTTT.

The CDR3 coding sequence is TGTGCCAGCAGTCCCGGGACAGGATTAATTAGGGAGCTGTTTTTT. This codes for CASSPGTGLIRELFF. The chain recombines TRBV7-9 with TRBJ2-2, with 8 bases that match TRBD1. The CDR3 extends over 15 amino acids. Germline trimming cut 6 bases from V and 9 bases from J; bases unmatched to any gene: 12. The germline gives CDR1 SEHNR, CDR2 FQNEAQ (reference sequence).

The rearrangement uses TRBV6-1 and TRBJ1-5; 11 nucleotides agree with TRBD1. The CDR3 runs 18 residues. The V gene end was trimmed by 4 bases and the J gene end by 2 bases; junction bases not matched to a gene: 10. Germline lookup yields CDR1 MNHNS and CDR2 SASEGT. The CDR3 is CASSAGQGVPRGNQPQHF. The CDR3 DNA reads TGTGCCAGCAGTGCGGGACAGGGGGTGCCAAGGGGCAATCAGCCCCAGCATTTT.

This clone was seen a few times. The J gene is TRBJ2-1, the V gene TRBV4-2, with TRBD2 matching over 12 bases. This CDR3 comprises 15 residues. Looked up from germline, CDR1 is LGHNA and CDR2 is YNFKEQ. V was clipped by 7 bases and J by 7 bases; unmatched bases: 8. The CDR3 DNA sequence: TGTGCCAGCAACATCCTAGCGGGGGGGCCAAATGAGCAGTTCTTC. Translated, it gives CASNILAGGPNEQFF.

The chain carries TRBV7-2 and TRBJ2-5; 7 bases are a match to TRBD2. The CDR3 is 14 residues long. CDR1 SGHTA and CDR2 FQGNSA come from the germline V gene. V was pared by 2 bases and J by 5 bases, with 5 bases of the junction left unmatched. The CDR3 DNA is TGTGCCAGCAGCTTATGGGGTAGCGGGGAGACCCAGTACTTC. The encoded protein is CASSLWGSGETQYF.

The DNA of the CDR3 is TGTGCCAGCCAGCGGGGGGTCCTGGATACGCAGTATTTT. It is translated as CASQRGVLDTQYF. The chain employs TRBV28 and TRBJ2-3; 9 bases are a match to TRBD2. Per the germline V gene, CDR1 is MDHEN and CDR2 is SYDVKM. The CDR3 is 13 amino acids. Losses at the gene ends were 8 bases for V and 6 bases for J; bases not matched to a gene: 6.

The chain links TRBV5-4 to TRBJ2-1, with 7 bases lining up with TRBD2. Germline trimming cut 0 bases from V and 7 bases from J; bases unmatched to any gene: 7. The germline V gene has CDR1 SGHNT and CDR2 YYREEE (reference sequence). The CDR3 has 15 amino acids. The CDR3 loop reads CASSLGGGVLNEQFF. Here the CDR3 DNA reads TGTGCCAGCAGCTTGGGTGGGGGGGTGCTGAATGAGCAGTTCTTC.

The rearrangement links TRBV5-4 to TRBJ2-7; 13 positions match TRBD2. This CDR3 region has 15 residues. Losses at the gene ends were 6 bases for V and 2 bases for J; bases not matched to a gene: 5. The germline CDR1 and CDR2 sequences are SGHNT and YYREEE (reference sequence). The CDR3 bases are TGTGCCAGCACCACTAGCGGGGGGGCCCCCTACGAGCAGTACTTC. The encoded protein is CASTTSGGAPYEQYF.

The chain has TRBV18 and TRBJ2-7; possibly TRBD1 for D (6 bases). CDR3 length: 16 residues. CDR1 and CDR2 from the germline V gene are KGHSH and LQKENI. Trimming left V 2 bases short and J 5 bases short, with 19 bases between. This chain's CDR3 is CASSPGGRILANEQYF. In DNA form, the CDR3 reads TGTGCCAGCTCACCAGGGGGCAGGATTCTCGCTAACGAGCAGTACTTC.

CDR3 amino acids: CASSLDRNNYGYTF. CDR3 sequence (DNA): TGCGCCAGCAGCTTAGACAGGAATAACTATGGCTACACCTTC. The V gene is TRBV5-1, the J gene TRBJ1-2; D is perhaps TRBD1 (6 bases). V was clipped by 2 bases and J by 1 base, with 9 bases between them. Germline CDR1 and CDR2: SGHRS and YFSETQ. There are 14 residues in the CDR3. Full variable domain (missing parts from reference TRBV5-1 and TRBJ1-2): KAGVTQTPRYLIKTRGQQVTLSCSPISGHRSVSWYQQTPGQGLQFLFEYFSETQRNKGNFPGRFSGRQFSNSRSEMNVSTLELGDSALYLCASSLDRNNYGYTFGSGTRLTVV.

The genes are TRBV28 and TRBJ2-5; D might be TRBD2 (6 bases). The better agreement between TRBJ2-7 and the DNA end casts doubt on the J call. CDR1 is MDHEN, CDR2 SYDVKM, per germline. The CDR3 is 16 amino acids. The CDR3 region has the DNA TGTGCCAACCCATTGGGGGGATGGCGGGGCGGCTACGAGCAGTACTTC. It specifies CANPLGGWRGGYEQYF.

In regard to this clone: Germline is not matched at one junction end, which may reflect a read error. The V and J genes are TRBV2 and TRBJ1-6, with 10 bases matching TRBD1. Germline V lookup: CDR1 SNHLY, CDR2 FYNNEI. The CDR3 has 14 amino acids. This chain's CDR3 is CASNGGQGSSPLNF. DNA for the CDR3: TGTGCCAGCAATGGGGGACAGGGGAGCTCACCCCTCAACTTT.

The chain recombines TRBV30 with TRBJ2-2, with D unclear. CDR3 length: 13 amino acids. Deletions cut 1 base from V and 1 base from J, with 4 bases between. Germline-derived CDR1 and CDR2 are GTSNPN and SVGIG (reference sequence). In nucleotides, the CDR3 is TGTGCCTGGAGTGGACAGAACACCGGGGAGCTGTTTTTT. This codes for CAWSGQNTGELFF.

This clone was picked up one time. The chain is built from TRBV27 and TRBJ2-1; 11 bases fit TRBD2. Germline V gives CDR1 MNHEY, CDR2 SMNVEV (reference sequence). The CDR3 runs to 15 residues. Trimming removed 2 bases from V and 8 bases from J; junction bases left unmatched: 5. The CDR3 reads CASSLRLAGLDEQFF. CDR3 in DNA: TGTGCCAGCAGTTTAAGACTAGCGGGGTTGGATGAGCAGTTCTTC.

CDR3 amino acids: CSVGTGVDTQYF. The CDR3 coding sequence is TGCAGCGTGGGGACAGGGGTAGATACGCAGTATTTT. The chain joins TRBV29-1 to TRBJ2-3; TRBD1 matches at 10 bases. Trimming cost V 6 bases and J 5 bases; bases outside gene matches: 2. The CDR3 runs to 12 residues. CDR1 SQVTM and CDR2 ANQGSEA come from the germline V gene.

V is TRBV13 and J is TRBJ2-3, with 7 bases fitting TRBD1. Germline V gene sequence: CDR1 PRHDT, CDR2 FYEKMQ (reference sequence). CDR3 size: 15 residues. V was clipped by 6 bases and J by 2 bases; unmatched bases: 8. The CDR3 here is CASSLTGQTTDTQYF. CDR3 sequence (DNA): TGTGCCAGCAGTTTAACGGGACAGACCACAGATACGCAGTATTTT.

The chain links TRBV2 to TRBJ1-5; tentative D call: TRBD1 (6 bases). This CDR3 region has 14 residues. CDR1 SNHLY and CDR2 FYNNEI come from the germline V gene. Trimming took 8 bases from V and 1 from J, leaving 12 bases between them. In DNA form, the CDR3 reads TGTGCCAGCGGGCAGGGGATGAGCAATCAGCCCCAGCATTTT. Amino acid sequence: CASGQGMSNQPQHF.

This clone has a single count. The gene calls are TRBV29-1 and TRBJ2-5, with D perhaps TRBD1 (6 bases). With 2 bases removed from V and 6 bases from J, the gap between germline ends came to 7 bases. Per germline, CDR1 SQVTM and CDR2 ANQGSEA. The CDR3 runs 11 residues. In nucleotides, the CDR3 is TGCAGCGTTGAACAGGGGCAGACCCAGTACTTC. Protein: CSVEQGQTQYF.

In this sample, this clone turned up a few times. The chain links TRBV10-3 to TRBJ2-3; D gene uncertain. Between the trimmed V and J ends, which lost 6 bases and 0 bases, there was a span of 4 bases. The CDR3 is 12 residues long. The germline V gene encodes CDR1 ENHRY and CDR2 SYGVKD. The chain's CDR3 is CAIRGSTDTQYF. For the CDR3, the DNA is TGTGCCATCAGGGGCAGCACAGATACGCAGTATTTT.

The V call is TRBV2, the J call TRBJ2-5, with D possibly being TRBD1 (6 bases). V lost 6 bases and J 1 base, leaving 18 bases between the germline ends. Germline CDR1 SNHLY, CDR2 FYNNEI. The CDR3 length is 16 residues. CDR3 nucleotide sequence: TGTGCCAGCAGCCGTCATGACAGGAACTTCCAAGAGACCCAGTACTTC. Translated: CASSRHDRNFQETQYF. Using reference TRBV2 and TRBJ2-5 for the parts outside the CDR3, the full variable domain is EPEVTQTPSHQVTQMGQEVILRCVPISNHLYFYWYRQILGQKVEFLVSFYNNEISEKSEIFDDQFSVERPDGSNFTLKIRSTKLEDSAMYFCASSRHDRNFQETQYFGPGTRLLVL.

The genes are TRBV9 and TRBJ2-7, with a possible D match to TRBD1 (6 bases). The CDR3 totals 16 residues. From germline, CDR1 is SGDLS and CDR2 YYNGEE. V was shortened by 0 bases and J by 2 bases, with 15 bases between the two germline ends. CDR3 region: CASSVDGTQLTYEQYF. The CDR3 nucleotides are TGTGCCAGCAGCGTAGACGGGACACAGCTTACCTACGAGCAGTACTTC. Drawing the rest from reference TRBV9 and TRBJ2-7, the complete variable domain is DSGVTQTPKHLITATGQRVTLRCSPRSGDLSVYWYQQSLDQGLQFLIQYYNGEERAKGNILERFSAQQFPDLHSELNLSSLELGDSALYFCASSVDGTQLTYEQYFGPGTRLTVT.

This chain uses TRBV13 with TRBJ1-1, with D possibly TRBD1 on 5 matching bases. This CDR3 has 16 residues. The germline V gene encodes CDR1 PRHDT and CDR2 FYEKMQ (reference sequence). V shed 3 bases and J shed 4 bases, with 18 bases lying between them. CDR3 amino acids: CASSLGGGGVGTEAFF. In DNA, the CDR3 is TGTGCCAGCAGCTTGGGGGGGGGAGGGGTTGGCACTGAAGCTTTCTTT.

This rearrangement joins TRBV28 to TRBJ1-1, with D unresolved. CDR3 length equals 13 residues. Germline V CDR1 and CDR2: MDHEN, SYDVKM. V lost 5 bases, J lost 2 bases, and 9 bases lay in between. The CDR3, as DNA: TGTGCCAGCAGTGGAGCGGCTAACACTGAAGCTTTCTTT. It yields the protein CASSGAANTEAFF. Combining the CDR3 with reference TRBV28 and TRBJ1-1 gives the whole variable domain DVKVTQSSRYLVKRTGEKVFLECVQDMDHENMFWYRQDPGLGLRLIYFSYDVKMKEKGDIPEGYSVSREKKERFSLILESASTNQTSMYLCASSGAANTEAFFGQGTRLTVV.

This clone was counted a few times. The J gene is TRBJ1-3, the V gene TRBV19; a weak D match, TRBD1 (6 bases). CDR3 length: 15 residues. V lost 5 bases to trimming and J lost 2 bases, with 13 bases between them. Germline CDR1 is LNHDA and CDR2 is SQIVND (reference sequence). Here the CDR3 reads CASSRTGLPGNTIYF. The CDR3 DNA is TGTGCCAGTAGTCGTACAGGGCTTCCTGGAAACACCATATATTTT. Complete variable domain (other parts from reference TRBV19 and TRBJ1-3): DGGITQSPKYLFRKEGQNVTLSCEQNLNHDAMYWYRQDPGQGLRLIYYSQIVNDFQKGDIAEGYSVSREKKESFPLTVTSAQKNPTAFYLCASSRTGLPGNTIYFGEGSWLTVV.